This T cell receptor (beta chain) is from a study of T cell repertoires in cytomegalovirus infection. Study summary: CMV infection together with matching HLA type was indicated by public TCR beta signatures.

Study results and caveats: Identification of carriers of CMV plus the relevant HLA was performed using cumulative public TCR beta family frequency. CMV-specific HLA-C-restricted TCR beta clonotypes dominated the ex vivo response.

Per the germline V gene, CDR1 is LNHDA and CDR2 is SQIVND (reference sequence). Trimming took 6 bases from V and 7 from J, leaving 15 bases between them. The CDR3 totals 14 residues. TCRdb redid the calling of the reads with MiXCR, one entry per CDR3 protein. The repertoire includes hundreds of thousands of distinct CDR3 sequences, 30% to 35% of them detected once, and 15% to 20% sits in the top ten. Concerning this clonotype itself: As yet, its antigen is unknown.

The receptor comes from a human donor in good health (CMV status not recorded). Some clones in this sample may be carry-over from other donors' samples. Sequenced here: cultured PBMCs, sampled from culture after CMV antigen stimulation. The chain uses TRBV19 and TRBJ1-4; TRBD1 is a possible D gene (5 bases). The CDR3 sequence is CASSPTALGEKLFF. Here the CDR3 DNA reads TGTGCCAGTAGCCCGACAGCTCTCGGTGAAAAACTGTTTTTT. Filled out from reference TRBV19 and TRBJ1-4, the complete variable domain reads DGGITQSPKYLFRKEGQNVTLSCEQNLNHDAMYWYRQDPGQGLRLIYYSQIVNDFQKGDIAEGYSVSREKKESFPLTVTSAQKNPTAFYLCASSPTALGEKLFFGSGTQLSVL.